The 21 T cell receptor beta chains given below trace back to one sample, sequenced in a study of OX40 agonist ivuxolimab in advanced cancers. Clones were read by immunoSEQ multiplex PCR, and TCRdb kept only the in-frame ones, dropping some. The sample includes 50,000 or so clones, roughly 85% of them seen just once. The sequences come from CD4+ or CD8+ T cells sorted from blood, collected in a trial of the OX40 agonist ivuxolimab. These receptors originate from an adult with an advanced solid tumor such as melanoma, head and neck, liver or kidney cancer.

V and J are TRBV11-2 and TRBJ2-4; a weak D match, TRBD2 (6 bases). This CDR3 spans 15 amino acids. Trimming left V 9 bases short and J 1 base short, with 16 bases between. Germline V CDR1 and CDR2: SGHAT, FQNNGV. CDR3 loop: CASQGNLAAKNIQYF. The CDR3 nucleotides are TGTGCCAGTCAGGGAAATCTAGCGGCCAAAAACATTCAGTACTTC. Variable domain in full (rest from reference TRBV11-2 and TRBJ2-4): EAGVAQSPRYKIIEKRQSVAFWCNPISGHATLYWYQQILGQGPKLLIQFQNNGVVDDSQLPKDRFSAERLKGVDSTLKIQPAKLEDSAVYLCASQGNLAAKNIQYFGAGTRLSVL.

The sample holds a few counts of this clone. DNA for the CDR3: TGTGCCAGTAGTATTCATGCAGGGGGCATTGAGCAGTTCTTC. Protein product: CASSIHAGGIEQFF. V and J are TRBV19 and TRBJ2-1; 8 nucleotides line up with TRBD1. CDR1 is LNHDA and CDR2 is SQIVND in the germline V gene (reference sequence). There are 14 residues in the CDR3. With 3 bases clipped from V and 9 bases from J, the junction kept 7 bases outside the gene matches.

This clone is a singleton in its sample. CDR3 nucleotide sequence: TGTGCCAGTAGCCTCCGACTAGCGGTGGGCGAGACCCAGTACTTC. The encoded protein is CASSLRLAVGETQYF. V usage is TRBV19 and J usage is TRBJ2-5; 9 bases align to TRBD2. V trimming: 6 bases; J trimming: 5 bases; junction bases outside the gene matches: 10. Germline lookup yields CDR1 LNHDA and CDR2 SQIVND (reference sequence). This CDR3 comprises 15 residues.

The chain joins TRBV28 to TRBJ1-3; 9 bases are shared with TRBD1. Per germline, CDR1 MDHEN and CDR2 SYDVKM. The CDR3 covers 16 residues. Unmatched junction bases numbered 8, after V lost 1 base and J lost 7 bases. The CDR3 coding sequence is TGTGCCAGCAGTTTATCCCCCGGGACAGGGTGGAACACCATATATTTT. It encodes CASSLSPGTGWNTIYF.

The rearrangement uses TRBV19 and TRBJ1-5; 7 nucleotides align to TRBD1. Germline V gene lookup returns CDR1 LNHDA and CDR2 SQIVND (reference sequence). This CDR3 has 15 residues. Unmatched junction bases numbered 3, after V lost 4 bases and J lost 0 bases. The CDR3 region is CASSTRQGSNQPQHF. The CDR3 bases are TGTGCCAGTAGTACCAGACAGGGTAGCAATCAGCCCCAGCATTTT. The full variable domain, in which reference TRBV19 and TRBJ1-5 provide the parts outside the CDR3, is DGGITQSPKYLFRKEGQNVTLSCEQNLNHDAMYWYRQDPGQGLRLIYYSQIVNDFQKGDIAEGYSVSREKKESFPLTVTSAQKNPTAFYLCASSTRQGSNQPQHFGDGTRLSIL.

The rearrangement links TRBV23-1 to TRBJ1-1; 9 nucleotides match TRBD1. TRBV23-1 is annotated as an ORF whose role is uncertain. There are 16 residues in the CDR3. J was trimmed by 3 bases and V by 4 bases; bases with no gene match: 9. CDR3 residues: CASSPDRGASDTEAFF. The CDR3 DNA reads TGCGCCAGCAGTCCCGACAGGGGGGCAAGCGACACTGAAGCTTTCTTT.

The chain uses TRBV28 and TRBJ1-6, with 7 bases fitting TRBD1. This CDR3 spans 14 amino acids. J lost 9 bases, V lost 5 bases, and 7 bases had no gene match. Germline loops: CDR1 MDHEN, CDR2 SYDVKM. The CDR3 sequence: CASSLQGDGSPLHF. As DNA, the CDR3 is TGTGCCAGCAGTCTTCAGGGGGACGGTTCACCCCTCCACTTT.

The chain recombines TRBV6-6 with TRBJ1-3; possibly TRBD1 for D (5 bases). The ends were cut back, 7 bases at V and 0 bases at J, with 13 bases in the middle. Germline V gives CDR1 MNHNY, CDR2 SVGAGI (reference sequence). The CDR3 sequence is 15 residues long. The CDR3 DNA follows: TGTGCCAGCACAGTTGGGGCCGGCTCTGGAAACACCATATATTTT. It encodes CASTVGAGSGNTIYF.

The chain joins TRBV28 to TRBJ1-2; no firm D call. This CDR3 spans 16 amino acids. Germline loops: CDR1 MDHEN, CDR2 SYDVKM. Trimming stripped 5 bases from V and 8 bases from J, with 24 bases between. The CDR3 protein is CASSPPVGVRPKGYTF. The CDR3 coding sequence is TGTGCCAGCAGTCCCCCGGTAGGAGTCAGGCCTAAAGGCTACACCTTC.

The chain couples TRBV14 to TRBJ1-2, with D unclear. The length of the CDR3 is 13 residues. CDR1 is SGHDN and CDR2 is FVKESK in the germline V gene. V gave up 4 bases and J gave up 6 bases, with 12 bases separating them. CDR3 protein: CASSLTVRDGYTF. The CDR3, as DNA: TGTGCCAGCAGCCTTACCGTTCGGGATGGCTACACCTTC.

The chain has TRBV6-1 and TRBJ1-4; 8 nucleotides agree with TRBD1. Germline V gene data show CDR1 as MNHNS and CDR2 as SASEGT. This CDR3 has 14 residues. J lost 8 bases, V lost 3 bases, and 5 bases had no gene match. CDR3 sequence (DNA): TGTGCCAGCAGTGAGAGGACAGGGAGCGAAAAACTGTTTTTT. This encodes CASSERTGSEKLFF.

J is TRBJ1-1 and V is TRBV10-1; the D gene is possibly TRBD1 (5 bases). The CDR3 consists of 15 residues. Germline V lookup: CDR1 WNHNN, CDR2 SYGVQD (reference sequence). The ends were cut back, 0 bases at V and 0 bases at J, with 8 bases in the middle. The chain's CDR3 is CASSESTDLNTEAFF. As DNA, the CDR3 is TGCGCCAGCAGTGAGTCGACAGACTTGAACACTGAAGCTTTCTTT.

The CDR3 sequence is CASSVGGSSTDTQYF. CDR3 bases: TGTGCCAGCAGCGTTGGCGGAAGTAGCACAGATACGCAGTATTTT. This chain joins TRBV9 and TRBJ2-3; D not resolved. The CDR3 is 15 amino acids. Per the germline V gene, CDR1 is SGDLS and CDR2 is YYNGEE. Deletions cut 2 bases from V and 0 bases from J, with 10 bases between.

Comment on this clone: Given the absence of the conserved phenylalanine or tryptophan at the CDR3 end, a read error is likely. Because the CDR3's place on the DNA is in doubt, the DNA is left out and the CDR3 is given as listed by TCRdb. The rearrangement joins TRBV4-3 to TRBJ1-1. Germline CDR1 is LGHNA and CDR2 is YSLEER. Counting both end residues, the CDR3 totals 13 amino acids. The CDR3 here is CASSQDRGQAGIY.

In this sample, this clone turned up many times. V is TRBV7-2 and J is TRBJ2-2, with 10 bases aligning to TRBD1. Germline CDR1 SGHTA, CDR2 FQGNSA. V was clipped by 3 bases and J by 4 bases; unmatched bases: 2. The CDR3 is 15 residues long. CDR3 sequence reads: CASSLRTGGTGELFF. The CDR3 DNA follows: TGTGCCAGCAGCTTGAGGACAGGGGGCACCGGGGAGCTGTTTTTT.

The J gene is TRBJ1-5, the V gene TRBV4-2; D is uncertain. Trimming removed 0 bases from V and 7 bases from J, with 7 bases in between. Germline loops: CDR1 LGHNA, CDR2 YNFKEQ. The CDR3 runs 13 residues. The CDR3 DNA is TGTGCCAGCAGCCAAGAGTTAGGGCAGCCCCAGCATTTT. Protein sequence: CASSQELGQPQHF.

The rearrangement uses TRBV4-1 and TRBJ1-4; 8 bases are shared with TRBD1. J was trimmed by 8 bases and V by 0 bases; bases with no gene match: 11. There are 17 residues in the CDR3. Per germline, CDR1 MGHRA and CDR2 YSYEKL. The CDR3 DNA follows: TGCGCCAGCAGCCAAGATCCCGCAGGGGGCGAGAGGGAAAAACTGTTTTTT. It specifies CASSQDPAGGEREKLFF.

The chain employs TRBV28 and TRBJ2-3; D might be TRBD2 (6 bases). Germline loops: CDR1 MDHEN, CDR2 SYDVKM. Deletions cut 5 bases from V and 0 bases from J, with 12 bases between. The CDR3 totals 15 residues. The CDR3 nucleotides are TGTGCCAGCAGTCTCGGGACTTCTAGCACAGATACGCAGTATTTT. It codes for CASSLGTSSTDTQYF.

The chain employs TRBV27 and TRBJ1-1, with 8 bases aligning to TRBD1. The germline V gene encodes CDR1 MNHEY and CDR2 SMNVEV (reference sequence). With 2 bases clipped from V and 3 bases from J, the junction kept 2 bases outside the gene matches. The CDR3 is 14 residues long. This chain's CDR3 is CASSLQGADTEAFF. CDR3 nucleotide sequence: TGTGCCAGCAGTTTACAGGGGGCTGACACTGAAGCTTTCTTT.

This clone was seen once. The V gene is TRBV10-3, the J gene TRBJ2-2; 12 bases agree with TRBD2. J gave up 3 bases and V 4 bases, and 3 bases lay outside the gene matches. CDR1 ENHRY and CDR2 SYGVKD come from the germline V gene. The CDR3 loop spans 16 amino acids. The CDR3 DNA reads TGTGCCATCAGTGGGACTAGCGGGGAGTACACCGGGGAGCTGTTTTTT. Protein: CAISGTSGEYTGELFF.

The chain joins TRBV1 to TRBJ2-3; the table's D call of TRBD2 was not tested on the DNA. TRBV1 is a known pseudogene. This CDR3 has 14 amino acids. Here the CDR3 reads CTSSQPLRTDTQYF. As DNA, the CDR3 is TGCACCAGCAGCCAACCTCTCCGCACAGATACGCAGTATTTT.